These T cell receptor beta chains were read from a single sample in a study of shared clonotypes between healthy human individuals. Measured with immunoSEQ multiplex PCR; TCRdb has only the in-frame clones, and not every one. The table has fewer than 550,000 clones, over 75% seen once. The material sequenced was PBMCs. The receptors shown here come from a woman in her thirties or forties in good health. Some clones in this sample may be carry-over from other donors' samples. The CDR3 runs from the conserved cysteine through the conserved F or W. A D gene is named only where the DNA matches it firmly. Only part of the rows carry a size: once, few, many, or a class if the clone is expanded.

j_call,clone_size,d_call,v_call,cdr3_nt,cdr3_aa
TRBJ1-2,NA,NA,TRBV11-2,TGTGCCAGCAGCTCTCCGGGCCCAAGAGGGGGCTACACCTTC,CASSSPGPRGGYTF
TRBJ1-1,once,NA,TRBV28,TGTGGCGTAAAAGGCACTGAAGCTTTCTTT,CGVKGTEAFF
TRBJ1-1,NA,NA,TRBV2,TGTGCCAGCACGGATACGGGACTTATGAACACTGAAGCTTTCTTT,CASTDTGLMNTEAFF
TRBJ2-7,once,NA,TRBV28,TGTGCCAGCAGTTTGGCCTTTGCGGGGCCTGACTACGAGCAGTACTTC,CASSLAFAGPDYEQYF
TRBJ2-3,NA,NA,TRBV27,TGTGCCAGCAGTTTAGGAGGGCCGCGGCCAGATACGCAGTATTTT,CASSLGGPRPDTQYF
TRBJ2-5,NA,NA,TRBV4-1,TGCGCCAGCAGCCAATACAGCGTGGAGGAGACCCAGTACTTC,CASSQYSVEETQYF
TRBJ1-5,NA,NA,TRBV6-5,TGTGCCAGCAGGGGCCCGAATCAGCCCCAGCATTTT,CASRGPNQPQHF
TRBJ2-5,NA,TRBD1,TRBV19,TGTGCCAGTAGTATTACAGGGGACCCGGGAGAGACCCAGTACTTC,CASSITGDPGETQYF
TRBJ2-3,NA,TRBD1,TRBV5-1,TGCGCCAGCAGCCCCGGGACAGGGAGGACAGATACGCAGTATTTT,CASSPGTGRTDTQYF
TRBJ1-3,few,NA,TRBV27,TGTGCCAGCAGTTTCGATCCTGGAAACACCATATATTTT,CASSFDPGNTIYF
TRBJ1-2,NA,NA,TRBV19,TGTGCCAGTTCCACGGGACGGGGCTATGGCTACACCTTC,CASSTGRGYGYTF
TRBJ2-1,NA,NA,TRBV11-3,TGTGCCAGCAGCTTGGACAGTTACAATGAGCAGTTCTTC,CASSLDSYNEQFF
TRBJ2-3,few,NA,TRBV28,TGTGCCAGCAGCAAGCAGGGGCCAGATACGCAGTATTTT,CASSKQGPDTQYF
TRBJ2-7,few,TRBD2,TRBV4-1,TGCGCCAGCAGCCAAGGCAGACTAGCGGGAGCGGATGAGCAGTACTTC,CASSQGRLAGADEQYF
TRBJ2-1,few,TRBD2,TRBV19,TGTGCCAGTAGTACCGGACTAGCGGGAAGGTTTTACAATGAGCAGTTCTTC,CASSTGLAGRFYNEQFF
TRBJ2-7,NA,TRBD2,TRBV7-9,TGTGCCAGCAGCTTGGGTAGCGGGAGGGCCAAGTACGAGCAGTACTTC,CASSLGSGRAKYEQYF
TRBJ2-3,NA,NA,TRBV5-1,TGCGCCAGCAGCTCCCAGACGGCGGATACGCAGTATTTT,CASSSQTADTQYF
TRBJ2-2,NA,NA,TRBV18,TGTGCCAGCTCATTCGGGACGGCCAACACCGGGGAGCTGTTTTTT,CASSFGTANTGELFF
TRBJ2-1,few,TRBD2,TRBV5-4,TGTGCCAGCAGCTTGGGGAGCGGGAGCCTCTACAATGAGCAGTTCTTC,CASSLGSGSLYNEQFF
TRBJ2-6,NA,TRBD1,TRBV5-1,TGCGCCAGCAGCTTACAGGGGACTGGGGCCAACGTCCTGACTTTC,CASSLQGTGANVLTF
TRBJ2-1,NA,NA,TRBV15,TGTGCCACCAGCAGAGATTCCGGCCAAATCTACAATGAGCAGTTCTTC,CATSRDSGQIYNEQFF
TRBJ2-7,NA,TRBD2,TRBV11-2,TGTGCCAGCAGCTCGGGACTAGCCTACGAGCAGTACTTC,CASSSGLAYEQYF
TRBJ1-2,NA,NA,TRBV19,TGTGCCAGTAGGCGGGGCGATGGCTACACCTTC,CASRRGDGYTF
TRBJ1-1,few,TRBD1,TRBV29-1,TGCCCCGTTGGGGGACAGGGACCATTTTTTGAAGCTTTCTTT,CPVGGQGPFFEAFF
TRBJ2-7,few,NA,TRBV29-1,TGCAGCGTTGAGCTGGGGGGGCGCGAGCAGTACTTC,CSVELGGREQYF
TRBJ2-4,once,NA,TRBV9,TGTGCCAGCAGCGTACGGTTTGAATCAAACATTCAGTACTTC,CASSVRFESNIQYF
TRBJ1-3,NA,TRBD1,TRBV6-5,TGTGCCAGCAGTTATGACAGGGACGGTGGAAACACCATATATTTT,CASSYDRDGGNTIYF
TRBJ1-2,few,NA,TRBV19,TGTGCCAGTAGTATAGAGGCGGAGACCTATGGCTACACCTTC,CASSIEAETYGYTF
TRBJ2-5,NA,TRBD2,TRBV5-1,TGCGCCAGCTCCGGGACTAGTAAGGGTGAGACCCAGTACTTC,CASSGTSKGETQYF
TRBJ1-2,NA,NA,TRBV30,TGTGCCTGGGGCTCAAAGGGACATTGGCGTGGCTACACCTTC,CAWGSKGHWRGYTF
TRBJ2-1,NA,NA,TRBV28,TGTGCCAGCAGTTCATTTAGCGGTAGCTCCTACAATGAGCAGTTCTTC,CASSSFSGSSYNEQFF
TRBJ1-3,NA,NA,TRBV28,TGTGCCAGCAGCCTCTACGGAGAGGGAAACACCATATATTTT,CASSLYGEGNTIYF
TRBJ1-1,NA,NA,TRBV27,TGTGCCAGCAGCCTGAGGGGGGGAATTGGGGCTACTGAAGCTTTCTTT,CASSLRGGIGATEAFF
TRBJ2-5,NA,TRBD2,TRBV11-3,TGTGCCAGCAGCCCCGGACTAGCGGGAGTGGGAGAGACCCAGTACTTC,CASSPGLAGVGETQYF
TRBJ1-2,NA,NA,TRBV21-1,TGTGCCAGCAGCAAAGCGCTTCTGGGCGGGAAAGTCGGCGGAAAGTATGGCTACACCTTC,CASSKALLGGKVGGKYGYTF
TRBJ2-2,NA,TRBD2,TRBV10-3,TGTGCCATCGGAAGACCTGGGGTAGCGGGAGACCCCGGTACCGGGGAGCTGTTTTTT,CAIGRPGVAGDPGTGELFF
TRBJ2-7,NA,NA,TRBV2,TGTGCCAGCAGCGACGACAGGTTCTCCTACGAGCAGTACTTC,CASSDDRFSYEQYF
TRBJ2-1,NA,TRBD2,TRBV5-1,TGCGCCAGCAGCTTCTCACTAGCGGGAGCGAACAATGAGCAGTTCTTC,CASSFSLAGANNEQFF
TRBJ2-7,NA,TRBD1,TRBV6-5,TGTGCCAGCAGCCAGGGACAGGTGGGCGAGCAGTACTTC,CASSQGQVGEQYF
TRBJ1-2,NA,NA,TRBV6-5,TGTGCCAGCAGTTACTCGGATGTCCATAACTATGGCTACACCTTC,CASSYSDVHNYGYTF
TRBJ1-6,NA,NA,TRBV4-2,TGTGCCAGCAGCCAAGATGGGGGCAGGAATTCACCCCTCCACTTT,CASSQDGGRNSPLHF
TRBJ1-5,NA,NA,TRBV27,TGTGCCAGCAGTCGGGGGACGGGTCAGCCCCAGCATTTT,CASSRGTGQPQHF
TRBJ2-6,NA,NA,TRBV15,TGTGCCACCAGCAGAGAGCAGGGCTCTGGGGCCAACGTCCTGACTTTC,CATSREQGSGANVLTF
TRBJ1-2,NA,TRBD1,TRBV6-5,TGTGCCAGCAGCCGAGACAGGGGGACTAACTATGGCTACACCTTC,CASSRDRGTNYGYTF
TRBJ2-3,NA,NA,TRBV9,TGTGCCAGCACCCCACACCCTCCGGGAGAGATCACAGATACGCAGTATTTT,CASTPHPPGEITDTQYF
TRBJ2-2,NA,NA,TRBV9,TGTGCCAGCAGCGTAGGGGGGGACACCGGGGAGCTGTTTTTT,CASSVGGDTGELFF
TRBJ2-3,NA,TRBD2,TRBV7-6,TGTGCCAGCAGCTTAGCGATGTCGGGAGGGGGCACAGATACGCAGTATTTT,CASSLAMSGGGTDTQYF
TRBJ1-2,NA,TRBD1,TRBV23-1,TGCGCCGCCTGGACAGGGAAGGGAGCTAACTATGGCTACACCTTC,CAAWTGKGANYGYTF
TRBJ2-1,NA,NA,TRBV20-1,TGCAGTGCATCAGACAGGGAGCAGTTCTTC,CSASDREQFF
TRBJ1-1,NA,NA,TRBV28,TGTGCCAGCAGTCCCCCTTACGAACGGGAAGCTTTCTTT,CASSPPYEREAFF
TRBJ1-2,NA,NA,TRBV7-8,TGTGCCAGCAGCCCCCGGACAGTTCCTGGCTACACCTTC,CASSPRTVPGYTF
TRBJ2-7,NA,NA,TRBV7-8,TGTGCCAGCAGCCCAGGATGGGAGGGGACATCCTACGAGCAGTACTTC,CASSPGWEGTSYEQYF
TRBJ1-6,NA,NA,TRBV6-5,TGTGCCAGCAGTCGCCTGGGAACTGGCGCCTCACCCCTCCACTTT,CASSRLGTGASPLHF
TRBJ2-2,NA,NA,TRBV9,TGTGCCAGTGGGGGGAGTTTCAGCGGGGAGCTGTTTTTT,CASGGSFSGELFF
TRBJ1-2,NA,NA,TRBV5-1,TGCGCCAGCAGCTTGGCGGGTTCCCGAGGCTACACCTTC,CASSLAGSRGYTF
TRBJ2-4,NA,TRBD1,TRBV5-4,TGTGCCAGCAGCATAAGACAGGGGGCCAAAAACATTCAGTACTTC,CASSIRQGAKNIQYF
TRBJ2-6,many,NA,TRBV10-2,TGCGCCAGCACCCCCGCCACGGCTGGGGCCAACGTCCTGACTTTC,CASTPATAGANVLTF
TRBJ2-2,NA,TRBD2,TRBV5-4,TGTGCCAGCAGCTCCGGACTAGCGGGAGACGGGACCGGGGAGCTGTTTTTT,CASSSGLAGDGTGELFF
TRBJ1-1,NA,NA,TRBV29-1,TGCAGCGTTGAAGGAGGGGCAGGCACTGAAGCTTTCTTT,CSVEGGAGTEAFF
TRBJ1-1,NA,NA,TRBV7-3,TGTGCCAGCAGCTTAATAGGGGGGGTCACTGAAGCTTTCTTT,CASSLIGGVTEAFF